This T cell receptor beta chain was identified during a study of cytomegalovirus exposure and HLA in healthy donors. Regarding the study as a whole: A classifier reportedly called cytomegalovirus status with high sensitivity and specificity.

In the case of this clone: No antigen is known for it.

PCR used 60 Vbeta primers and 13 Jbeta primers. The repertoire was sequenced with immunoSEQ multiplex PCR; TCRdb's copy has only in-frame clones and lacks some. The sample lists some 140,000 clones; around 77% were seen once. After removal of 6 bases from V and 7 bases from J, the junction contained 4 bases not matched to a gene. The CDR3 spans 13 residues. CDR1 and CDR2 (germline): MNHEY, SMNVEV (reference sequence). This TCR came from a man aged 25 to 40 in good health. The chain links TRBV27 to TRBJ1-5; the match to TRBD1 covers 9 bases. The source material was PBMCs. In DNA form, the CDR3 reads TGTGCCAGCAGCCGGGACAGGGCCCAGCCCCAGCATTTT. Protein: CASSRDRAQPQHF.